A selection of T cell receptor beta chains follows, all from one sample in a study of blood T cell repertoires in COVID-19. Profiling relied on immunoSEQ multiplex PCR, and the TCRdb table lists in-frame clones only, not all of them. The repertoire holds around 150,000 clones, with about 80% as singletons. Sample: PBMCs or T cells enriched from blood (not recorded which). Receptors were obtained from an older woman who had recovered from COVID-19. The CDR3 runs from the conserved cysteine through the conserved F or W. D genes are given only for firm matches. Clone size appears in some rows only: once, few, many, or a class for an expanded clone.

j_call | d_call | v_call | clone_size | cdr3_aa | cdr3_nt
TRBJ1-2 | . | TRBV12-3/TRBV12-4 | . | CASSQAGSYGYTF | TGTGCCAGCAGTCAAGCCGGGTCCTATGGCTACACCTTC
TRBJ2-1 | TRBD2 | TRBV10-1 | . | CASSGGASGDNEQFF | TGCGCCAGCAGTGGGGGGGCTAGCGGGGACAATGAGCAGTTCTTC
TRBJ2-5 | TRBD1 | TRBV5-8 | . | CASSLGSIKTGGSETQYF | TGTGCCAGCAGCCTGGGGAGTATAAAAACAGGGGGCAGTGAGACCCAGTACTTC
TRBJ1-5 | TRBD1 | TRBV14 | . | CASSQGGDRGPQPQHF | TGTGCCAGCAGCCAAGGGGGGGACAGGGGGCCTCAGCCCCAGCATTTT
TRBJ2-1 | . | TRBV6-1 | . | CASSEYGSGGLLNEQFF | TGTGCCAGCAGTGAATATGGCTCCGGGGGGCTCCTGAATGAGCAGTTCTTC
TRBJ1-2 | TRBD1 | TRBV7-3 | few | CASSFGTGGGYTF | TGTGCCAGCAGCTTCGGGACAGGAGGCGGCTACACCTTC
TRBJ1-2 | TRBD1 | TRBV5-1 | . | CASSLQGAEGYTF | TGCGCCAGCAGCTTGCAGGGGGCAGAAGGCTACACCTTC
TRBJ1-4 | . | TRBV21-1 | . | CASSNRGRATNEKLFF | TGTGCCAGCAGCAACAGGGGGCGCGCAACTAATGAAAAACTGTTTTTT
TRBJ1-3 | . | TRBV2 | . | CASRGDSGNTIYF | TGTGCCAGCCGGGGGGACTCTGGAAACACCATATATTTT
TRBJ1-1 | TRBD1 | TRBV30 | . | CAWRAGTGIPEAFF | TGTGCCTGGAGGGCAGGGACAGGGATTCCTGAAGCTTTCTTT
TRBJ2-1 | . | TRBV6-5 | once | CASSYGASSQQFF | TGTGCCAGCAGTTACGGCGCTAGCTCACAGCAGTTCTTC
TRBJ1-2 | . | TRBV5-1 | . | CASSLDTGGYGYTF | TGCGCCAGCAGCTTGGATACCGGGGGCTATGGCTACACCTTC
TRBJ1-6 | TRBD1 | TRBV24-1 | . | CATSEGASLGSPLHF | TGTGCCACCAGCGAGGGGGCTTCTTTGGGTTCACCCCTCCACTTT
TRBJ2-7 | TRBD1 | TRBV10-1 | . | CASYRDRAGYEQYF | TGCGCCAGCTACAGAGACAGGGCTGGCTACGAGCAGTACTTC
TRBJ1-2 | . | TRBV7-2 | . | CASSLTRYYGYTF | TGTGCCAGCAGCTTAACCCGGTACTATGGCTACACCTTC